Below, 14 T cell receptor beta chains from the same sample are listed, as sequenced in a study of vaccination effects on CD4 cells after COVID-19. Antigen specificity for these receptors is unknown. The method was immunoSEQ multiplex PCR; TCRdb's version includes in-frame clones alone and lacks a portion of them. The profile shows 73,000 or so clones, about four fifths of them singletons. Before sequencing, viral peptide pools were used by the ViraFEST assay to expand antigen-specific CD4+ T cells. Culture lasted about 11 days before CD4+ T cell isolation. Prior SARS-CoV-2 infection was absent in the vaccine recipients, as shown by negative nucleocapsid antibodies. The sequencing used CD4+ T cells from PBMCs cultured with SARS-CoV-2 spike peptides, collected before COVID-19 vaccination. Source of these receptors: a human donor who received a COVID-19 vaccine.

The chain recombines TRBV7-2 with TRBJ2-3; TRBD2 matches 9 bases. Losses at the gene ends were 2 bases for V and 0 bases for J; bases not matched to a gene: 6. This CDR3 spans 17 amino acids. The germline CDR1 and CDR2 sequences are SGHTA and FQGNSA. The CDR3 DNA sequence: TGTGCCAGCAGCTTATATAGCGGGGGCCCTAGCACAGATACGCAGTATTTT. Protein: CASSLYSGGPSTDTQYF.

The rearrangement links TRBV6-2 or TRBV6-3 to TRBJ2-7; 12 nucleotides align to TRBD1. This CDR3 comprises 16 residues. Germline lookup yields CDR1 MNHEY and CDR2 SVGEGT. After removal of 5 bases from V and 5 bases from J, the junction contained 10 bases not matched to a gene. This chain's CDR3 is CASSTNRDRGLDEQYV. CDR3 bases: TGTGCCAGCAGTACCAACCGGGACAGGGGGCTCGACGAGCAGTACGTC.

V gene TRBV5-1 combines with J gene TRBJ2-3; 11 bases map to TRBD2. The germline V gene has CDR1 SGHRS and CDR2 YFSETQ. V shed 1 base and J 2 bases; nucleotides not matched to a gene: 9. CDR3 length equals 18 residues. The chain's CDR3 is CASSLIFSGGAPTDTQYF. The CDR3 nucleotides are TGCGCCAGCAGCTTGATTTTTAGCGGGGGGGCCCCCACAGATACGCAGTATTTT.

The V and J genes are TRBV24-1 and TRBJ2-2; D gene unclear. Germline V gene sequence: CDR1 KGHDR, CDR2 SFDVKD. This CDR3 spans 16 amino acids. V lost 0 bases, J lost 0 bases, and 7 bases lay in between. For the CDR3, the DNA is TGTGCCACCAGTGATTTGCACAGCGCGAACACCGGGGAGCTGTTTTTT. Protein: CATSDLHSANTGELFF.

This clone was counted once. This chain connects TRBV4-1 to TRBJ1-2; D is uncertain. Germline CDR1 MGHRA, CDR2 YSYEKL. This CDR3 contains 17 residues. V lost 0 bases and J lost 4, with 18 bases in between. As DNA, the CDR3 is TGCGCCAGCAGCCAAGAATCAAGTATTGGCAGTCTCTATGGCTACACCTTC. It specifies CASSQESSIGSLYGYTF.

CDR3 in amino acids: CASSYRDKSEAFF. CDR3 bases: TGTGCCAGCAGCTACCGGGACAAGTCTGAAGCTTTCTTT. The chain has TRBV7-2 and TRBJ1-1; a possible D gene is TRBD1 (6 bases). Trimming removed 4 bases from V and 6 bases from J, with 12 bases in between. Per germline, CDR1 SGHTA and CDR2 FQGNSA. CDR3 length: 13 amino acids.

V is TRBV7-2 and J is TRBJ2-1; D is unclear. Germline CDR1 is SGHTA and CDR2 is FQGNSA. There are 13 residues in the CDR3. Trimming removed 4 bases at V and 10 bases at J, with 14 bases between. CDR3 in amino acids: CASSSDPQKEQFF. DNA for the CDR3: TGTGCCAGCAGCTCGGACCCACAAAAGGAGCAGTTCTTC.

The J gene is TRBJ1-1, the V gene TRBV7-2, with a possible D match to TRBD1 (6 bases). Between the trimmed V and J ends, which lost 7 bases and 3 bases, there was a span of 15 bases. Germline V lookup: CDR1 SGHTA, CDR2 FQGNSA. The CDR3 runs 14 residues. CDR3 coding DNA: TGTGCCAGCACCGTTCGATACAGGGACACTGAAGCTTTCTTT. It encodes CASTVRYRDTEAFF.

The gene calls are TRBV28 and TRBJ2-5; TRBD2 is a possible D gene (6 bases). This CDR3 is 13 amino acids long. Trimming pared 4 bases from V and 5 bases from J, leaving 11 bases between. CDR1 and CDR2 (germline): MDHEN, SYDVKM. Written as DNA, the CDR3 is TGTGCCAGCAGTTCATCGGGGGTGGAGACCCAGTACTTC. Residues: CASSSSGVETQYF.

The chain uses TRBV2 and TRBJ1-5; D is possibly TRBD1 (5 bases). From germline, CDR1 is SNHLY and CDR2 FYNNEI. Trimming shortened V by 6 bases and J by 0 bases, and 15 bases separated the two germline ends. The CDR3 covers 16 residues. CDR3 nucleotide sequence: TGTGCCAGCAGGAGACAGCAACCCCATAGCAATCAGCCCCAGCATTTT. Amino acids: CASRRQQPHSNQPQHF.

The chain has TRBV27 and TRBJ1-6, with 8 bases identical to TRBD1. The CDR3 has 17 residues. The V gene's germline CDR1 is MNHEY and CDR2 SMNVEV (reference sequence). Losses at the gene ends were 2 bases for V and 10 bases for J; bases not matched to a gene: 13. The CDR3 loop reads CASSLLFRAGGGSPLHF. The CDR3 DNA reads TGTGCCAGCAGTTTACTGTTTCGGGCAGGGGGCGGATCACCCCTCCACTTT.

The V gene is TRBV5-1, the J gene TRBJ2-3; D not certain. The CDR3 length is 15 residues. From germline, CDR1 is SGHRS and CDR2 YFSETQ. With 4 bases removed from V and 2 bases from J, the gap between germline ends came to 14 bases. The CDR3 is CASSKPSTPTDTQYF. CDR3 DNA sequence: TGCGCCAGCAGCAAGCCTTCGACTCCCACAGATACGCAGTATTTT.

This clone has a single count. DNA of the CDR3: TGTGCCATCAGTGAGTCGTCGGGGCCCACCGTCGGGGAGCTGTTTTTT. Its protein product is CAISESSGPTVGELFF. J is TRBJ2-2 and V is TRBV10-3; D might be TRBD1 or TRBD2, each matching 5 bases. V lost 0 bases and J lost 7, with 15 bases in between. CDR1 and CDR2 from the germline V gene are ENHRY and SYGVKD. This CDR3 comprises 16 residues.

J is TRBJ2-3 and V is TRBV3-1 (or the pseudogene TRBV3-2), with 10 bases that match TRBD2. V dropped 5 bases and J dropped 4; count of bases not matched to a gene: 3. The CDR3 extends over 14 amino acids. Germline V lookup: CDR1 LGHDT, CDR2 YNNKEL (reference sequence). Written as DNA, the CDR3 is TGTGCCAGCAGCTCAACTAGCGGGGCAGATACGCAGTATTTT. Protein product: CASSSTSGADTQYF.